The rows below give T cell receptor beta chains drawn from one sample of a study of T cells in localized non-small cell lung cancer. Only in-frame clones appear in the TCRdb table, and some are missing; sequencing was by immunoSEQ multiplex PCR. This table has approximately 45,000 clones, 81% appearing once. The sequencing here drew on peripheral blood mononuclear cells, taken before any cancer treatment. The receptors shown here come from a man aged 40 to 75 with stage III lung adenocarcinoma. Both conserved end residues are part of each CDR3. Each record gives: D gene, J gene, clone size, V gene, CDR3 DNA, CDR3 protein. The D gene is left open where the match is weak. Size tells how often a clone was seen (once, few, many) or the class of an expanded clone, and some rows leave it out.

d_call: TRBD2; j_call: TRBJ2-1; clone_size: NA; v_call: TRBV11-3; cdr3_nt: TGTGCCAGCAGCTTAGGAGGGACTAGCGGGGGGGCCACTGAGCAGTTCTTC; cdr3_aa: CASSLGGTSGGATEQFF
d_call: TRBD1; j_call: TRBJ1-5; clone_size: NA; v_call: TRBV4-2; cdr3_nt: TGTGCCAGCAGCCCCTCCACAGGGGGGTCGAATCAGCCCCAGCATTTT; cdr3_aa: CASSPSTGGSNQPQHF
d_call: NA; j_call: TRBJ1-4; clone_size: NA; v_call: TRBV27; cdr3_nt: TGTGCCAGCAGGCGGACCTCAACTAATGAAAAACTGTTTTTT; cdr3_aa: CASRRTSTNEKLFF
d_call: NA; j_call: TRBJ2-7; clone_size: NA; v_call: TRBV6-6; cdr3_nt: TGTGCCAGCAGTTTACGACAGACGCCCTACGAGCAGTACTTC; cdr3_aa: CASSLRQTPYEQYF
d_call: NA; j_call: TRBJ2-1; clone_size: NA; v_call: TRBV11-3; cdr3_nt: TGTGCCAGCAGCGAGAAGAGCTCCTACAATGAGCAGTTCTTC; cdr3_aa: CASSEKSSYNEQFF
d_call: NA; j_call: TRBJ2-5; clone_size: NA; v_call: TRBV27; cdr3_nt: TGTGCCAGCAGTTTAGGGATTGGAGAGACCCAGTACTTC; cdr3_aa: CASSLGIGETQYF
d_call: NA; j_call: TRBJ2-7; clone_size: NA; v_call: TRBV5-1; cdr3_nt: TGCGCCAGCAGCCCGGGGATTATAGACGGCACCTTCGACGAGCAGTACTTC; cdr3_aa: CASSPGIIDGTFDEQYF
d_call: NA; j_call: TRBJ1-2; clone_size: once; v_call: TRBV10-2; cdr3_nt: TGCGCCAGCAGTGCATACGCGGGACAACTTGGCTACACCTTC; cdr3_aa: CASSAYAGQLGYTF
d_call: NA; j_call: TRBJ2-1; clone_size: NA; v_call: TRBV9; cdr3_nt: TGTGCCAGCAGCCCTCCCTTTGGGGGGCCCGAGCAGTTCTTC; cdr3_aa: CASSPPFGGPEQFF
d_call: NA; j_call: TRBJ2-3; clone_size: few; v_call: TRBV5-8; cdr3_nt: TGTGCCAGCAGCCGCGGCGGCACAGATACGCAGTATTTT; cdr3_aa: CASSRGGTDTQYF
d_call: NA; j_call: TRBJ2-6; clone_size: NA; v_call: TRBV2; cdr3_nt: TGTGCCAGCGGCTCGCTGAAGCAGTACTTTATCTCTGGGGCCAACGTCCTGACTTTC; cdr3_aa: CASGSLKQYFISGANVLTF
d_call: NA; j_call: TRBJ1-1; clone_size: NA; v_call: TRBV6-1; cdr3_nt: TGTGCCAGCAGTGAAGACTGGGGGGGAACTGAAGCTTTCTTT; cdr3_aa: CASSEDWGGTEAFF
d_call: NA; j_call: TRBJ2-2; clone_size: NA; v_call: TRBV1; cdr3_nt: TGCACCAGCAGCCCGGACTTGACGAACACCGGGGAGCTGTTTTTT; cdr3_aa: CTSSPDLTNTGELFF
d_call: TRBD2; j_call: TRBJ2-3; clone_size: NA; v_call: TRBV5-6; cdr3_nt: TGTGCCAGCAGCCCCCCACGGGGGGGGGCCACAGATACGCAGTATTTT; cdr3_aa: CASSPPRGGATDTQYF
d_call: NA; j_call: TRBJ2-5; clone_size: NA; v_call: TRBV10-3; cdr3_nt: TGTGCCATCAATGGGGAGTCGGAGACCCAGTACTTC; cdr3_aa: CAINGESETQYF
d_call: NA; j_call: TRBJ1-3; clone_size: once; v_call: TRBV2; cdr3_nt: TGTGCCAGCAGCCAAAGTTATTCTGGAAACACCATATATTTT; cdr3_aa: CASSQSYSGNTIYF
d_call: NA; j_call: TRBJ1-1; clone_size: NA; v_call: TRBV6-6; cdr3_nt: TGTGCCAGCAGTTACACGAGCGGGGGGAACACTGAAGCTTTCTTT; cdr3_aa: CASSYTSGGNTEAFF
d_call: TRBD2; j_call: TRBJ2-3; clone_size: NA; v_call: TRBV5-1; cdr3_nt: TGCGCCAGCAGCTTGGTGCTAGCGGGGGGACCCGCAAGCACAGATACGCAGTATTTT; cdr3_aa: CASSLVLAGGPASTDTQYF
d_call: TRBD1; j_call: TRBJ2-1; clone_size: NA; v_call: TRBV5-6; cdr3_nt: TGTGCCAGCAGCTCCGAGGACAGGGGGGACCGCAATGAGCAGTTCTTC; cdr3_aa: CASSSEDRGDRNEQFF
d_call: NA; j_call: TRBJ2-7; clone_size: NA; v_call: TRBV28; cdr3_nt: TGTGCCAGCAGTTCACGGGTCTACGAGCAGTACTTC; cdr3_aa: CASSSRVYEQYF
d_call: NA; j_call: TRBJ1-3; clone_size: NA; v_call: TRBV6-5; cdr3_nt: TGTGCCAGCATAAGCGACTCTGGAAACACCATATATTTT; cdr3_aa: CASISDSGNTIYF
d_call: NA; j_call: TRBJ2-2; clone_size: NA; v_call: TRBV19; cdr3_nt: TGTGCCAGTAGTATAGCCGCAGGGTACGAAGCCGGGGAGCTGTTTTTT; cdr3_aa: CASSIAAGYEAGELFF
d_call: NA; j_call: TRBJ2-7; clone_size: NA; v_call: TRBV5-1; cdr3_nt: TGCGCCAGCAGCGAAACTACCTACGAGCAGTACTTC; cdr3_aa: CASSETTYEQYF
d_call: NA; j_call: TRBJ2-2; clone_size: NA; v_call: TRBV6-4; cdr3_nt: TGTGCCAGCAGTGAGGGGGGCGCGCACACCGGGGAGCTGTTTTTT; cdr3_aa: CASSEGGAHTGELFF
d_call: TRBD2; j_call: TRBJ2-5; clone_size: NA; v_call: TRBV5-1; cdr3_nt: TGCGCCAGCAGCTCGGGACTAGCGGAAGAGACCCAGTACTTC; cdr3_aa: CASSSGLAEETQYF
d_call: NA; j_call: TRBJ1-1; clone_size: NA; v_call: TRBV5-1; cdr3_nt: TGCGCCAGCAGCTTGGATGTTGTGGGAGGCACTGAAGCTTTCTTT; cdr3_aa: CASSLDVVGGTEAFF
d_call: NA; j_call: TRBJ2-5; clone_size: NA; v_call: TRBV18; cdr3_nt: TGTGCCAGCTCACCAAATGTCGGTTTAGAGACCCAGTACTTC; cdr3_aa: CASSPNVGLETQYF
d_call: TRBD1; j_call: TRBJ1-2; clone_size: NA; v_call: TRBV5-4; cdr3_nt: TGTGCCAGCAGCCCTACAGGGGATATTAACTATGGCTACACCTTC; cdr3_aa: CASSPTGDINYGYTF
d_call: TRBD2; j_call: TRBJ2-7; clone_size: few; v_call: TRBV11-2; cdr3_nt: TGTGCCAGCAGCCCTGGGACTAGCGGCTACGAGCAGTACTTC; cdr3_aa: CASSPGTSGYEQYF
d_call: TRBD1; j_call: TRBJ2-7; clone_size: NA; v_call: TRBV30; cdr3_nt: TGTGCCTGGAGTGCTCAACAGGGGGTTTGGTCCTACGAGCAGTACTTC; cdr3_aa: CAWSAQQGVWSYEQYF
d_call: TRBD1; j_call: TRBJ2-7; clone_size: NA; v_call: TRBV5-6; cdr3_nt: TGTGCCAGCAGCTTTGGGACAGGGGCGGACGAGCAGTACTTC; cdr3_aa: CASSFGTGADEQYF
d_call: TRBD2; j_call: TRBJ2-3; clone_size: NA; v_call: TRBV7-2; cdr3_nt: TGTGCCAGCAGCTTGGTTTCGGCCCGGGGGGGCCCAGATACGCAGTATTTT; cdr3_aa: CASSLVSARGGPDTQYF
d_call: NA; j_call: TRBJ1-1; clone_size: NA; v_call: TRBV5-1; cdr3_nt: TGCGCCAGCAGCTTGCAGGGAGTGGACATGAACACTGAAGCTTTCTTT; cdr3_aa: CASSLQGVDMNTEAFF
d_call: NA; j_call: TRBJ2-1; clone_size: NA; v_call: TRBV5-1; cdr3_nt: TGCGCCAGCAGCCTGGGTAGCAATGAGCAGTTCTTC; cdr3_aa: CASSLGSNEQFF
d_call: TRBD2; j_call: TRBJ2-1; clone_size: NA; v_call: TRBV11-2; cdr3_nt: TGTGCCAGCAGCTCGTCCAAAAGGGCGGGGGGGTTGTATCTCATACAGTTCTTC; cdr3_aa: CASSSSKRAGGLYLIQFF